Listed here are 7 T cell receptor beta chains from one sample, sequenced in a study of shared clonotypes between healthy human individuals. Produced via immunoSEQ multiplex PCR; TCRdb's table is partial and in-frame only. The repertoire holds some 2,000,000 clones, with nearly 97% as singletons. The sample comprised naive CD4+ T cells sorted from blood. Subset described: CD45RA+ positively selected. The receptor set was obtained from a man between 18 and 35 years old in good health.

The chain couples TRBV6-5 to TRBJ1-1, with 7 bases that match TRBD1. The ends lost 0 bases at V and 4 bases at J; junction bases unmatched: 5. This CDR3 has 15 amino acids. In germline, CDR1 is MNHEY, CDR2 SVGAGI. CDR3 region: CASSYSRGAGTEAFF. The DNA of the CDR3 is TGTGCCAGCAGTTACTCCAGGGGGGCGGGCACTGAAGCTTTCTTT.

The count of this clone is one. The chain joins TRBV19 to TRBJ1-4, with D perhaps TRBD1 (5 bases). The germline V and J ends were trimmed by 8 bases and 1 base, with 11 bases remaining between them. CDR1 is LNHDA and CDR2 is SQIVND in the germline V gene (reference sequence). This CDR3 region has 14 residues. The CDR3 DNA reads TGTGCCAGTGGGGAGCAGGGAACTAATGAAAAACTGTTTTTT. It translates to CASGEQGTNEKLFF.

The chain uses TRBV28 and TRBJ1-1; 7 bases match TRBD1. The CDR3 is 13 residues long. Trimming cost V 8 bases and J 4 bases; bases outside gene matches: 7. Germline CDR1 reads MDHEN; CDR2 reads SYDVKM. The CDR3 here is CASLGGGVTEAFF. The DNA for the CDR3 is TGTGCCAGCCTAGGAGGGGGCGTCACTGAAGCTTTCTTT. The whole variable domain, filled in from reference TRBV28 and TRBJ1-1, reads DVKVTQSSRYLVKRTGEKVFLECVQDMDHENMFWYRQDPGLGLRLIYFSYDVKMKEKGDIPEGYSVSREKKERFSLILESASTNQTSMYLCASLGGGVTEAFFGQGTRLTVV.

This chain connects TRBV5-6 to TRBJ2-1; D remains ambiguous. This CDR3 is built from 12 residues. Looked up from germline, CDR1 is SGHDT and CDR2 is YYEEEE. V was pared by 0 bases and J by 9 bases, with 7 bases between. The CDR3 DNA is TGTGCCAGCAGCTTGGTCGTGAGTGAGCAGTTCTTC. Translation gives CASSLVVSEQFF.

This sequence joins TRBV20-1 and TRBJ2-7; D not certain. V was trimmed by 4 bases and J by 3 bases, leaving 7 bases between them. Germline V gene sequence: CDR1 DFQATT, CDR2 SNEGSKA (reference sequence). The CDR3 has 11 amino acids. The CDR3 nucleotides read TGCAGTGCTATTAGTGGCTACGAGCAGTACTTC. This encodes CSAISGYEQYF.

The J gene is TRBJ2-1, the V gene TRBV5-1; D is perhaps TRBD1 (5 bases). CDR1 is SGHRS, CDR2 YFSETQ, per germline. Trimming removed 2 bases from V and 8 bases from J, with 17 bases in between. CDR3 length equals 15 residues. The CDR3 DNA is TGCGCCAGCAGCTTCGGACAAACTATGGGCCATGAGCAGTTCTTC. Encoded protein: CASSFGQTMGHEQFF.

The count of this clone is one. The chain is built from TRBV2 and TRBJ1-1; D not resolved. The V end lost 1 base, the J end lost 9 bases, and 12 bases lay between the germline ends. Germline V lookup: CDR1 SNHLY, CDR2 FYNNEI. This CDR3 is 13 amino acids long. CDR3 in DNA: TGTGCCAGCAGTGAAGTACGGTTGGCTCAAGCTTTCTTT. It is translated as CASSEVRLAQAFF. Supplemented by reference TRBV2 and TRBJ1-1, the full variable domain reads EPEVTQTPSHQVTQMGQEVILRCVPISNHLYFYWYRQILGQKVEFLVSFYNNEISEKSEIFDDQFSVERPDGSNFTLKIRSTKLEDSAMYFCASSEVRLAQAFFGQGTRLTVV.